This T cell receptor (beta chain) was identified during a study of cytomegalovirus exposure and HLA in healthy donors. Overall study findings and caveats: At a 0.05 false discovery rate, a later analysis found 18,000 or so TCR beta sequences to be associated with HLA alleles. Confirmation in vitro established that a few CMV-associated chains were specific for CMV antigens. TCR beta V- and J-gene trimming, according to a later analysis, was linked to a missense DCLRE1C variant.

A note on this clone: The antigen is undetermined.

Regarding donors, all were healthy bone marrow donors. PCR was performed using 60 Vbeta and 13 Jbeta primers. Sequencing was performed with immunoSEQ multiplex PCR; in TCRdb, only in-frame clones are kept and a portion is missing. Of some 150,000 clones in the sample, roughly four fifths are singletons; the top ten hold approximately 1.8%. CDR3 size: 15 residues. Germline V CDR1 and CDR2: SGHTA, FQGNSA. J lost 4 bases, V lost 5 bases, and 10 bases had no gene match. This TCR came from a female donor in good health and CMV-seropositive. The chain uses TRBV7-2 and TRBJ2-7; 8 nucleotides agree with TRBD2. The sample was PBMCs. The CDR3 sequence: CASSPSWVAGYEQYF. DNA of the CDR3: TGTGCCAGCAGCCCCTCATGGGTAGCGGGGTACGAGCAGTACTTC.